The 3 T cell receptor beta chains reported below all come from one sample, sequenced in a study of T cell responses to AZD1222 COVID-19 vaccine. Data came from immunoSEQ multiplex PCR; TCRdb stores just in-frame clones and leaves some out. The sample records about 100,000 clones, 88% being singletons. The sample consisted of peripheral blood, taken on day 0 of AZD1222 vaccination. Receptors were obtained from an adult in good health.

CDR3 in DNA: TGTGCCAGCTCACCACCTGGGCAGGATAGGAACTACGAGCAGTACTTC. It encodes CASSPPGQDRNYEQYF. J is TRBJ2-7 and V is TRBV18; no clear D. The V end lost 0 bases, the J end lost 3 bases, and 15 bases lay between the germline ends. Germline V CDR1 and CDR2: KGHSH, LQKENI. The CDR3 length is 16 residues.

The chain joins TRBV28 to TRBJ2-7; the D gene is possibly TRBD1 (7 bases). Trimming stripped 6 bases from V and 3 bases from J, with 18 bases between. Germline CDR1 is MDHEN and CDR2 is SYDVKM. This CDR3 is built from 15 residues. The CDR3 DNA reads TGTGCCAGCAGCCTGGCAGGGGGGCCAAACTACGAGCAGTACTTC. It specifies CASSLAGGPNYEQYF.

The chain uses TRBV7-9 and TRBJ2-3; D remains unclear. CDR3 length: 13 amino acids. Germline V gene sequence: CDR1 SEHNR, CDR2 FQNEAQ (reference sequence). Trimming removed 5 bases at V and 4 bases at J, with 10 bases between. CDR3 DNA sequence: TGTGCCAGCAGCCAACACGAAGCAGATACGCAGTATTTT. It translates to CASSQHEADTQYF.